Below, 32 T cell receptor beta chains from the same sample are listed, as sequenced in a study of graft-versus-host responses after intestinal transplantation. What these receptors recognize is not known. Profiled with immunoSEQ multiplex PCR; TCRdb holds only in-frame clones, not every one. The sample shows roughly 38,000 clones, approximately 93% of them seen only once. The sequenced sample was unstimulated CD8+ T cells sorted from spleen or lymph node cells, obtained before transplant. The receptors here all came from a human donor who was the organ donor for an intestinal transplant.

The rearrangement uses TRBV5-1 and TRBJ2-7; the D gene is possibly TRBD2 (5 bases). The CDR3 length is 12 residues. Germline values: CDR1 SGHRS, CDR2 YFSETQ. Trimming took off 0 bases at V and 7 bases at J, with 8 bases between the two ends. CDR3 in amino acids: CASSLVSGEQYF. Here the CDR3 DNA reads TGCGCCAGCAGCTTGGTTTCGGGGGAGCAGTACTTC.

This clone was recorded once. V usage is TRBV9 and J usage is TRBJ1-6; TRBD1 aligns across 8 bases. The CDR3 totals 14 residues. V shed 4 bases and J 7 bases; nucleotides not matched to a gene: 4. Germline values: CDR1 SGDLS, CDR2 YYNGEE. CDR3 sequence (DNA): TGTGCCAGCAGCTCTGGACAGGGAAATTCACCCCTCCACTTT. Encoded protein: CASSSGQGNSPLHF.

This chain joins TRBV5-6 and TRBJ2-2; D is unresolved. The length of the CDR3 is 12 residues. Trimming pared 2 bases from V and 6 bases from J, leaving 5 bases between. Per germline, CDR1 SGHDT and CDR2 YYEEEE. The CDR3 nucleotides are TGTGCCAGCAGCTTTTCACCCGGGGAGCTGTTTTTT. Encoded protein: CASSFSPGELFF.

The J gene is TRBJ1-1, the V gene TRBV19; 8 nucleotides align to TRBD1. CDR3 length: 14 amino acids. Germline V CDR1 and CDR2: LNHDA, SQIVND (reference sequence). The ends lost 6 bases at V and 4 bases at J; junction bases unmatched: 7. Here the CDR3 reads CASSAGGWGTEAFF. The CDR3 DNA reads as TGTGCCAGTAGCGCAGGGGGCTGGGGCACTGAAGCTTTCTTT.

This clone turned up a few times. The chain combines TRBV13 with TRBJ1-1; D remains unclear. Trimming took 1 base from V and 10 from J, leaving 13 bases between them. CDR3 length equals 13 residues. Germline CDR1 PRHDT, CDR2 FYEKMQ (reference sequence). The CDR3 reads CASSLEGRAGAFF. Written as DNA, the CDR3 is TGTGCCAGCAGCTTAGAAGGAAGGGCAGGAGCTTTCTTT.

V is TRBV5-1 and J is TRBJ1-4; weak D call: TRBD1 (6 bases). There are 14 residues in the CDR3. Germline CDR1 is SGHRS and CDR2 is YFSETQ. Trimming shortened V by 5 bases and J by 5 bases, and 13 bases separated the two germline ends. The CDR3 sequence: CASRGGRENEKLFF. The CDR3 bases are TGCGCCAGCAGGGGGGGCAGGGAAAATGAAAAACTGTTTTTT.

The chain recombines TRBV4-1 with TRBJ2-2; possibly TRBD2 for D (6 bases). From germline, CDR1 is MGHRA and CDR2 YSYEKL. CDR3 length: 16 amino acids. Trimming cost V 3 bases and J 3 bases, with 14 bases left between them. The CDR3, as DNA: TGCGCCAGCAGCCAGGAGGGAAACTTTTACACCGGGGAGCTGTTTTTT. Its protein product is CASSQEGNFYTGELFF.

The rearrangement links TRBV4-3 to TRBJ2-1; D unclear. Trimming shortened V by 5 bases and J by 9 bases, and 11 bases separated the two germline ends. The CDR3 is 12 amino acids. CDR1 LGHNA and CDR2 YSLEER come from the germline V gene. The CDR3 DNA sequence: TGCGCCAGCAGCTCCACTGTGGGTGAGCAGTTCTTC. This translates into CASSSTVGEQFF.

The chain has TRBV29-1 and TRBJ2-7; 10 bases match TRBD1. This CDR3 is built from 16 residues. The trim removed 6 bases at V and 4 bases at J, leaving 15 bases unmatched. CDR1 is SQVTM, CDR2 ANQGSEA, per germline. The CDR3 region is CSVEGSTGTGVYEQYF. CDR3 nucleotide sequence: TGCAGCGTCGAGGGAAGTACCGGGACAGGGGTTTACGAGCAGTACTTC.

This clone was observed once. The V call is TRBV5-4, the J call TRBJ1-2; 9 bases match TRBD1. Looked up from germline, CDR1 is SGHNT and CDR2 is YYREEE (reference sequence). V shed 4 bases and J 4 bases; nucleotides not matched to a gene: 17. CDR3 length: 18 residues. CDR3 region: CASSKYRDRVFISYGYTF. CDR3 sequence (DNA): TGTGCCAGCAGCAAATACCGGGACAGGGTATTCATCAGCTATGGCTACACCTTC.

This clone was observed a single time. J is TRBJ1-1 and V is TRBV7-6; no definite D call. The length of the CDR3 is 17 residues. V was clipped by 7 bases and J by 0 bases, with 21 bases between them. CDR1 and CDR2 (germline): SGHVS, FNYEAQ. CDR3 coding DNA: TGTGCCAGCAACCCAACACATAGGTGGAAGTTGAACACTGAAGCTTTCTTT. It specifies CASNPTHRWKLNTEAFF.

CDR3 residues: CASTPWDRGNEQFF. CDR3 in DNA: TGTGCCAGCACCCCCTGGGACAGGGGTAATGAGCAGTTCTTC. This chain uses TRBV6-5 with TRBJ2-1; 10 nucleotides align to TRBD1. Germline-derived CDR1 and CDR2 are MNHEY and SVGAGI. This CDR3 spans 14 amino acids. V was clipped by 7 bases and J by 7 bases; unmatched bases: 7.

The V and J genes are TRBV14 and TRBJ1-5; D is possibly TRBD1 (6 bases). V shed 0 bases and J shed 6 bases, with 21 bases lying between them. CDR3 length equals 18 residues. Germline V gives CDR1 SGHDN, CDR2 FVKESK. The CDR3 reads CASSQDGPLNRVRQPQHF. CDR3 in DNA: TGTGCCAGCAGCCAAGATGGGCCCTTAAACAGGGTTCGTCAGCCCCAGCATTTT.

This clone has just one count. The chain joins TRBV4-3 to TRBJ1-4; 7 bases align to TRBD1. The germline gives CDR1 LGHNA, CDR2 YSLEER. V dropped 1 base and J dropped 4; count of bases not matched to a gene: 3. The CDR3 spans 15 residues. The CDR3 loop reads CASSQGTGGNEKLFF. CDR3 in DNA: TGCGCCAGCAGCCAAGGGACAGGCGGTAATGAAAAACTGTTTTTT.

This clone was recorded only once. The gene calls are TRBV9 and TRBJ1-3; D is ambiguous. CDR1 SGDLS and CDR2 YYNGEE come from the germline V gene. This CDR3 has 16 residues. V was pared by 3 bases and J by 0 bases, with 13 bases between. The CDR3 DNA reads TGTGCCAGCAGCGGACAAAAACTGAACTCTGGAAACACCATATATTTT. This codes for CASSGQKLNSGNTIYF.

The gene calls are TRBV27 and TRBJ2-7, with 12 positions matching TRBD2. The CDR3 runs to 14 residues. V gave up 5 bases and J gave up 5 bases; unmatched junction bases: 4. The germline CDR1 and CDR2 sequences are MNHEY and SMNVEV (reference sequence). CDR3 sequence: CASSGLAGRDEQYF. CDR3 DNA: TGTGCCAGCAGTGGACTAGCGGGACGGGACGAGCAGTACTTC.

The chain couples TRBV5-8 to TRBJ2-7, with D uncertain. CDR3 length equals 15 residues. The germline gives CDR1 SGHTS, CDR2 YDEGEE. The germline V and J ends were trimmed by 1 base and 2 bases, with 13 bases remaining between them. CDR3 nucleotide sequence: TGTGCCAGCAGCTTGCTAGGGCCAGGCCCCTACGAGCAGTACTTC. Translation gives CASSLLGPGPYEQYF. Filled out from reference TRBV5-8 and TRBJ2-7, the complete variable domain reads EAGVTQSPTHLIKTRGQQATLRCSPISGHTSVYWYQQALGLGLQFLLWYDEGEERNRGNFPPRFSGRQFPNYSSELNVNALELEDSALYLCASSLLGPGPYEQYFGPGTRLTVT.

This chain links TRBV28 with TRBJ1-3; D gene uncertain. With 6 bases removed from V and 4 bases from J, the gap between germline ends came to 7 bases. The CDR3 consists of 12 residues. Germline assignment: CDR1 MDHEN and CDR2 SYDVKM. CDR3 region: CASRDPGNTIYF. In DNA, the CDR3 is TGTGCCAGCAGGGACCCGGGAAACACCATATATTTT.

The rearrangement joins TRBV29-1 to TRBJ2-5; perhaps D is TRBD1 or TRBD2 (5 bases each). Looked up from germline, CDR1 is SQVTM and CDR2 is ANQGSEA. The CDR3 has 12 amino acids. V was shortened by 7 bases and J by 4 bases, with 13 bases between the two germline ends. As DNA, the CDR3 is TGCAGCGCCGAGTGGGGGAGAGAGACCCAGTACTTC. Translation: CSAEWGRETQYF.

The chain employs TRBV28 and TRBJ1-5; D perhaps matches TRBD1 (6 bases). The CDR3 covers 15 residues. Between the trimmed V and J ends, which lost 6 bases and 4 bases, there was a span of 16 bases. Germline values: CDR1 MDHEN, CDR2 SYDVKM. The CDR3 region has the DNA TGTGCCAGCAGGTACCTCCGGGACAAGAATCAGCCCCAGCATTTT. Protein: CASRYLRDKNQPQHF.

The chain joins TRBV4-1 to TRBJ2-1; D is uncertain. The CDR3 sequence is 13 residues long. V was pared by 1 base and J by 4 bases, with 5 bases between. Germline loops: CDR1 MGHRA, CDR2 YSYEKL. The CDR3 nucleotides read TGCGCCAGCAGCCAAGGATCGTACAATGAGCAGTTCTTC. Translating gives CASSQGSYNEQFF.

The chain employs TRBV4-3 and TRBJ2-5; D gene ambiguous. The V gene's germline CDR1 is LGHNA and CDR2 YSLEER. The CDR3 loop spans 15 amino acids. V was clipped by 0 bases and J by 4 bases, with 12 bases between them. The CDR3 is CASSQDRTSGETQYF. CDR3 nucleotides: TGCGCCAGCAGCCAAGATCGGACCTCTGGAGAGACCCAGTACTTC.

This clone was seen once. The rearrangement uses TRBV11-2 and TRBJ2-7, with 7 bases identical to TRBD2. The V segment lost 1 base and the J segment 2 bases; nucleotides outside the gene matches: 14. From germline, CDR1 is SGHAT and CDR2 FQNNGV. The CDR3 spans 18 residues. The CDR3 is CASSLVSSGYPNPYEQYF. CDR3 nucleotide sequence: TGTGCCAGCAGCTTAGTGTCTAGCGGATACCCTAACCCCTACGAGCAGTACTTC.

The chain couples TRBV5-1 to TRBJ2-5; D may be TRBD1 or TRBD2 (6 bases each). This CDR3 is built from 18 residues. The germline CDR1 and CDR2 sequences are SGHRS and YFSETQ. Deletions cut 0 bases from V and 5 bases from J, with 23 bases between. Here the CDR3 DNA reads TGCGCCAGCAGCTTGGAAAATAGGGGGGCGCAGTTCGGGGAGACCCAGTACTTC. Protein: CASSLENRGAQFGETQYF. Full variable domain (remainder filled in from reference TRBV5-1 and TRBJ2-5): KAGVTQTPRYLIKTRGQQVTLSCSPISGHRSVSWYQQTPGQGLQFLFEYFSETQRNKGNFPGRFSGRQFSNSRSEMNVSTLELGDSALYLCASSLENRGAQFGETQYFGPGTRLLVL.

The chain carries TRBV20-1 and TRBJ2-7; D may correspond to TRBD1 or TRBD2 (5 bases each). V was trimmed by 4 bases and J by 6 bases, leaving 10 bases between them. In germline, CDR1 is DFQATT, CDR2 SNEGSKA (reference sequence). The CDR3 sequence is 11 residues long. This chain's CDR3 is CSAKSGSEQYF. The CDR3 DNA is TGCAGTGCTAAGTCAGGGAGCGAGCAGTACTTC.

V is TRBV11-2 and J is TRBJ2-1; possible D gene TRBD2, 5 bases. CDR3 size: 17 residues. CDR1 and CDR2 (germline): SGHAT, FQNNGV. With 5 bases removed from V and 0 bases from J, the gap between germline ends came to 17 bases. CDR3 DNA: TGTGCCAGCAGCGAACCCTCTAGCCCGAGCTCCTACAATGAGCAGTTCTTC. It yields the protein CASSEPSSPSSYNEQFF.

This rearrangement joins TRBV5-4 to TRBJ2-7; 8 bases are shared with TRBD1. From germline, CDR1 is SGHNT and CDR2 YYREEE (reference sequence). V dropped 0 bases and J dropped 2; count of bases not matched to a gene: 1. The CDR3 covers 14 residues. CDR3 nucleotide sequence: TGTGCCAGCAGCTTGGGGGACAGGCCCTACGAGCAGTACTTC. It translates to CASSLGDRPYEQYF.

The gene calls are TRBV4-1 and TRBJ2-3; D possibly corresponds to TRBD2 (6 bases). This CDR3 contains 15 residues. The V and J ends lost 0 bases and 6 bases respectively, with 13 bases between them. Germline CDR1 MGHRA, CDR2 YSYEKL. CDR3 protein: CASSQDWRAGDTQYF. CDR3 nucleotides: TGCGCCAGCAGCCAAGATTGGAGGGCAGGGGATACGCAGTATTTT.

The CDR3 coding sequence is TGTGCCAGCAGTTCCAGGGTAGCGGGAGTTGACGAGCAGTACTTC. This translates into CASSSRVAGVDEQYF. The rearrangement uses TRBV27 and TRBJ2-7; TRBD2 aligns across 9 bases. CDR3 length equals 15 residues. Germline CDR1 and CDR2: MNHEY and SMNVEV (reference sequence). The V and J ends lost 4 bases and 5 bases, in that order; junction bases with no gene match: 9.

The chain is built from TRBV30 and TRBJ1-1, with TRBD1 as a possible D gene (6 bases). Germline V gene lookup returns CDR1 GTSNPN and CDR2 SVGIG (reference sequence). This CDR3 is built from 13 residues. V was trimmed by 4 bases and J by 6 bases, leaving 15 bases between them. The CDR3 bases are TGTGCCTGGAAGTACGTAGGGGGAGCTGAAGCTTTCTTT. Translated, it gives CAWKYVGGAEAFF.

The chain employs TRBV5-4 and TRBJ1-4, with unresolved D. Germline values: CDR1 SGHNT, CDR2 YYREEE (reference sequence). This CDR3 is 12 amino acids long. Trimming cost V 0 bases and J 8 bases, with 5 bases left between them. CDR3 protein: CASSLVGEKLFF. CDR3 sequence (DNA): TGTGCCAGCAGCTTGGTGGGGGAAAAACTGTTTTTT. Looking up the rest from reference TRBV5-4 and TRBJ1-4 gives the full variable domain: ETGVTQSPTHLIKTRGQQVTLRCSSQSGHNTVSWYQQALGQGPQFIFQYYREEENGRGNFPPRFSGLQFPNYSSELNVNALELDDSALYLCASSLVGEKLFFGSGTQLSVL.

The chain employs TRBV6-1 and TRBJ2-1, with D hard to call. From germline, CDR1 is MNHNS and CDR2 SASEGT. This CDR3 is built from 12 residues. V lost 3 bases to trimming and J lost 1 base, with 1 base between them. CDR3 in amino acids: CASSESYNEQFF. The DNA for the CDR3 is TGTGCCAGCAGTGAGTCCTACAATGAGCAGTTCTTC.